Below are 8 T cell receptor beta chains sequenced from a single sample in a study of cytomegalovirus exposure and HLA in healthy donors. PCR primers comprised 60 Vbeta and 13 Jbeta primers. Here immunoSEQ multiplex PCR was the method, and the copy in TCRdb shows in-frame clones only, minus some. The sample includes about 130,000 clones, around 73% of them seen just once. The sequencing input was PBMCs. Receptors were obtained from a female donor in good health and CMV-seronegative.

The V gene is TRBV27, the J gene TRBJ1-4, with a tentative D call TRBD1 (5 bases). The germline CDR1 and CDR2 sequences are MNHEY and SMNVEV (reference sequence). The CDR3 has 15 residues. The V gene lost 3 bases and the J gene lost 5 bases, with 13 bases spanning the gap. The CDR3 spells CASSLSGGWNEKLFF. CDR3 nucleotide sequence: TGTGCCAGCAGTTTGAGCGGGGGATGGAATGAAAAACTGTTTTTT.

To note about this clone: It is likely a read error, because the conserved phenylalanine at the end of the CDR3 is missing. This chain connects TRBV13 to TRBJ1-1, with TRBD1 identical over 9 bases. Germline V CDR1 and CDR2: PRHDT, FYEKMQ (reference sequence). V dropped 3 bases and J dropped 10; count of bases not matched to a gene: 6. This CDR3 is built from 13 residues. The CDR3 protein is CASSFPGQGRAFL. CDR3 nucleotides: TGTGCCAGCAGCTTCCCTGGACAGGGGCGAGCTTTCCTT.

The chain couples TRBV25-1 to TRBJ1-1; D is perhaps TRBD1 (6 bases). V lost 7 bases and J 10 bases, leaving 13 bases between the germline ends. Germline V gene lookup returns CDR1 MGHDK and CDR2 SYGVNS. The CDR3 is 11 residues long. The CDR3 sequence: CASTPGEVAFF. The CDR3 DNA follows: TGTGCCAGCACCCCAGGGGAAGTAGCTTTCTTT.

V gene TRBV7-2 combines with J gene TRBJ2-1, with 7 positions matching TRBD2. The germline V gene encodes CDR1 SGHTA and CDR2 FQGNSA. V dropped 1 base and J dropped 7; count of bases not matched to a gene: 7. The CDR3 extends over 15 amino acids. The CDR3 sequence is CASSLGLALLNEQFF. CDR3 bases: TGTGCCAGCAGCTTAGGACTAGCCCTCTTAAATGAGCAGTTCTTC.

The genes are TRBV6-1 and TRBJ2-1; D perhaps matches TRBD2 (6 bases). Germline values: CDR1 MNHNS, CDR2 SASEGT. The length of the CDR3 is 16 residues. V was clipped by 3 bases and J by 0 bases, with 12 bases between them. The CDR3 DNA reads TGTGCCAGCAGTGAGGAGGGAGGACCCTCCTACAATGAGCAGTTCTTC. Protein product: CASSEEGGPSYNEQFF.

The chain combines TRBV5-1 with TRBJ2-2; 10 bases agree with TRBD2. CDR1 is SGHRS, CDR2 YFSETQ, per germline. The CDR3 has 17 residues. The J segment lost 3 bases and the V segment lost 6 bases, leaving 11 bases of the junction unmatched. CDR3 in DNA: TGCGCCAGCAACTTCCCCTCTAGCGGGAGCGACACCGGGGAGCTGTTTTTT. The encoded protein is CASNFPSSGSDTGELFF.

The CDR3 loop reads CASSPPQGSGELFF. CDR3 DNA: TGTGCCAGCTCACCTCCACAGGGTTCCGGGGAGCTGTTTTTT. V and J are TRBV18 and TRBJ2-2; weak D call: TRBD1 (6 bases). The CDR3 contains 14 residues. The germline V gene has CDR1 KGHSH and CDR2 LQKENI. V was cut by 3 bases and J by 6 bases, with 11 bases left in between.

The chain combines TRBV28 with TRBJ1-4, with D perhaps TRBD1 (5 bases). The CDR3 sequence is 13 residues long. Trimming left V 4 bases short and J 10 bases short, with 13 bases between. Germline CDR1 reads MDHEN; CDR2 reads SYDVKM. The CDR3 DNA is TGTGCCAGCAGTTCAGGGCTCAGTGGAAAACTGTTTTTT. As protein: CASSSGLSGKLFF.